This T cell receptor (beta chain) was identified during a study of CD8 T cells in Susac syndrome. Study conclusions and caveats: The authors acknowledged that the study's TCR sequencing and HLA analysis involved relatively few individuals.

Multiple sclerosis controls were treatment-naive patients with stable or active relapsing-remitting disease. While CD8+ and CD4+ T cells were isolated negatively, TEMRA cells were enriched by FACS. Comments on this clonotype: What it recognizes is unknown.

The V gene end was trimmed by 2 bases and the J gene end by 4 bases; junction bases not matched to a gene: 8. Germline V gene lookup returns CDR1 GTSNPN and CDR2 SVGIG (reference sequence). The CDR3 runs to 14 residues. Random hexamers primed reverse transcription of about 0.5 to 1 ug RNA. Amplification of TCR beta CDR3 used immunoSEQ multiplex PCR across 54 Vbeta and 13 Jbeta. MiXCR was run by TCRdb on the immunoSEQ multiplex PCR reads, yielding one entry per CDR3 protein. In the table there are about 400,000 distinct CDR3 sequences, approximately 85% of which are singletons. This sequence was found in a human donor with multiple sclerosis. The V gene is TRBV30, the J gene TRBJ2-7; TRBD1 matches 7 bases. The sequenced sample consisted of CD8+ T cells from PBMCs. The CDR3 DNA reads as TGTGCCTGGAGTATAGTACAGGGGCCTTACGAGCAGTACTTC. This encodes CAWSIVQGPYEQYF.